This paragraph covers one TCR beta chain sequence. Distinct nucleotide sequences in the sample also encode this CDR3. Clones were sequenced by immunoSEQ multiplex PCR, and TCRdb holds only the in-frame ones, with some missing. The data show approximately 210,000 clones, 65% to 90% seen once. CDR1 KGHSH and CDR2 LQKENI come from the germline V gene. Trimming cost V 3 bases and J 1 base, with 7 bases left between them. The CDR3 runs 13 residues. This entry belongs to a study of blood T cell repertoires in COVID-19. Study details: PBMCs, B-cell-depleted T cells, or T cells were the source of the cDNA or gDNA that made up the material.

It was during active infection that Seattle patients were enrolled and then longitudinally followed. The clonotype comes from a man between 45 and 60 years old with COVID-19, enrolled during active disease. Sequenced input: peripheral blood. The chain joins TRBV18 to TRBJ2-7, with TRBD2 as a possible D gene (6 bases). The CDR3 sequence is CASSPGLSYEQYF. For the CDR3, the DNA is TGTGCCAGCTCACCGGGACTGTCCTACGAGCAGTACTTC.